This T cell receptor (beta chain) stems from a study of early T cells in non-severe SARS-CoV-2 infection. V lost 7 bases, J lost 6 bases, and 19 bases lay in between. The CDR3 length is 14 residues. The germline CDR1 and CDR2 sequences are SGHNT and YENEEA. Attachment of unique molecular identifiers was made to individual cDNA molecules. TCRdb redid the calling of the 5' RACE reads with MiXCR, one entry per CDR3 protein. Found here are almost 85,000 distinct CDR3 sequences, about 12% of them singletons; the top ten hold about 2.7%. This clonotype was observed a handful of times. The sequence came from an adult who was a healthcare worker with PCR-confirmed SARS-CoV-2 infection or an uninfected control (not recorded which). The chain links TRBV11-3 to TRBJ2-7; either TRBD1 or TRBD2 may supply D (5 bases each). The sample was whole blood. In nucleotides, the CDR3 is TGTGCCAGCACCCCGGAAAGAGGGACGTTCGAGCAGTACTTC. Its translation is CASTPERGTFEQYF. Full variable domain (rest looked up from reference TRBV11-3 and TRBJ2-7): EAGVVQSPRYKIIEKKQPVAFWCNPISGHNTLYWYLQNLGQGPELLIRYENEEAVDDSQLPKDRFSAERLKGVDSTLKIQPAELGDSAVYLCASTPERGTFEQYFGPGTRLTVT.